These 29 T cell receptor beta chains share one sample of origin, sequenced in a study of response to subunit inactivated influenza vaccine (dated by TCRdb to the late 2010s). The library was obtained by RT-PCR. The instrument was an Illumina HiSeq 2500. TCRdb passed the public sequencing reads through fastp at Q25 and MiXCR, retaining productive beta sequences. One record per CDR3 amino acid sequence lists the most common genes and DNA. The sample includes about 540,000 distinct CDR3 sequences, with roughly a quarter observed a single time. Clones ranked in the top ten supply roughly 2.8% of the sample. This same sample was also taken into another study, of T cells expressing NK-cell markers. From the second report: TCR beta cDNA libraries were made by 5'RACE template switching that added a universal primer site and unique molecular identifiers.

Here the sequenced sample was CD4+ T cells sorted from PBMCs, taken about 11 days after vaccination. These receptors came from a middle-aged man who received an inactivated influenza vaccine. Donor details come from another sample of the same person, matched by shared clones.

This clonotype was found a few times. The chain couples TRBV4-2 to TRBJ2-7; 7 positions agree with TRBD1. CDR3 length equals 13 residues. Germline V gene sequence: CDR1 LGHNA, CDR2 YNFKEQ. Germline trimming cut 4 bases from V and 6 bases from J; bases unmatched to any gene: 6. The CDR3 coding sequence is TGTGCCAGCAGCCGGGACAGTGTACGCGAGCAGTACTTC. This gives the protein CASSRDSVREQYF.

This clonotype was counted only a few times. In DNA, the CDR3 is TGCAGTGCTAGAGGGCAGGACGGGAAATACGAGCAGTACTTC. It encodes CSARGQDGKYEQYF. This chain uses TRBV20-1 with TRBJ2-7; weak D call: TRBD2 (5 bases). Germline lookup yields CDR1 DFQATT and CDR2 SNEGSKA (reference sequence). There are 14 residues in the CDR3. Trimming took off 1 base at V and 4 bases at J, with 14 bases between the two ends.

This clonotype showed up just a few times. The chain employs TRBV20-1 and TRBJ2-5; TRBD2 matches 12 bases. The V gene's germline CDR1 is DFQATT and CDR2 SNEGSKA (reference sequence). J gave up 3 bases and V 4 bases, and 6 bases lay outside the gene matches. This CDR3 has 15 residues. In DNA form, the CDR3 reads TGCAGTGCTACCCTAGCGGGAGGGCCCAAAGAGACCCAGTACTTC. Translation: CSATLAGGPKETQYF.

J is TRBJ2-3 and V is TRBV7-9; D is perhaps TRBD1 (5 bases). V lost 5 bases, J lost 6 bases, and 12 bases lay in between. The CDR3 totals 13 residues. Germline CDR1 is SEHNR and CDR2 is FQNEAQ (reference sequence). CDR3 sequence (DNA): TGTGCCAGCAGCCACAGGTCTTCGGATACGCAGTATTTT. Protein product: CASSHRSSDTQYF.

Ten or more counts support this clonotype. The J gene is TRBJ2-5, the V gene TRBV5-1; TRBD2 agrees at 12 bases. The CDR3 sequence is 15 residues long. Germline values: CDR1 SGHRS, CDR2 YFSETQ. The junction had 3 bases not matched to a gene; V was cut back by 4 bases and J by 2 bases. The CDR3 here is CASSTGLAGQETQYF. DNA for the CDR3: TGCGCCAGCAGCACCGGACTAGCGGGGCAAGAGACCCAGTACTTC. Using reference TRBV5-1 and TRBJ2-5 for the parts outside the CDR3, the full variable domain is KAGVTQTPRYLIKTRGQQVTLSCSPISGHRSVSWYQQTPGQGLQFLFEYFSETQRNKGNFPGRFSGRQFSNSRSEMNVSTLELGDSALYLCASSTGLAGQETQYFGPGTRLLVL.

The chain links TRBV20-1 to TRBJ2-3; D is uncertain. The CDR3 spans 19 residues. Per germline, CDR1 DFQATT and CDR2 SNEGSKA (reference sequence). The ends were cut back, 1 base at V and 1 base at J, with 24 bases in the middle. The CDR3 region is CSARVSRLMGSGGTDTQYF. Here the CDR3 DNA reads TGCAGTGCTAGAGTATCACGACTTATGGGCAGTGGGGGCACAGATACGCAGTATTTT.

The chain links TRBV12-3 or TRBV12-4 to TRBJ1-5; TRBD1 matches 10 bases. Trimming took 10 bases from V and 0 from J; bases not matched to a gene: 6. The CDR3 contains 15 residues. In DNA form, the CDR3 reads TGTGCCACCAGACAGGGGGCGAATAGCAATCAGCCCCAGCATTTT. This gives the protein CATRQGANSNQPQHF.

The CDR3 nucleotides are TGCAGTGCTAGAGTTCGGCAGGGGGCTGCCGGGGAGCTGTTTTTT. Amino acids: CSARVRQGAAGELFF. This chain connects TRBV20-1 to TRBJ2-2; TRBD1 agrees at 8 bases. Per germline, CDR1 DFQATT and CDR2 SNEGSKA (reference sequence). This CDR3 is 15 amino acids long. Trimming at V came to 1 base and at J to 6 bases, leaving 7 bases not matched to a gene.

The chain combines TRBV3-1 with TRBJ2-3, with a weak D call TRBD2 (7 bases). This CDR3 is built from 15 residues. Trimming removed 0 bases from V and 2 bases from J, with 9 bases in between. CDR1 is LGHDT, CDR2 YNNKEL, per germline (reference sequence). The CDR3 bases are TGTGCCAGCAGCCAAGATGGGGGGGCCACAGATACGCAGTATTTT. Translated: CASSQDGGATDTQYF.

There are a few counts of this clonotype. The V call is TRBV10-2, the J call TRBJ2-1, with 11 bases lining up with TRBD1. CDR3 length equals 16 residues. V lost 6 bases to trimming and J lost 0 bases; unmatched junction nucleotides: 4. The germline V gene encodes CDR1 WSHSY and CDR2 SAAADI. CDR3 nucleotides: TGCGCCAGCAGATCCGGGACAGGGGGCTCCTACAATGAGCAGTTCTTC. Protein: CASRSGTGGSYNEQFF.

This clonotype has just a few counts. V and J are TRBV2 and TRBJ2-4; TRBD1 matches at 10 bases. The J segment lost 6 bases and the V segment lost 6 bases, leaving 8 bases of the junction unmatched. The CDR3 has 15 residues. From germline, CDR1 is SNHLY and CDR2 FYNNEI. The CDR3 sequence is CASSVGQGVGNIQYF. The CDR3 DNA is TGTGCCAGCAGCGTAGGACAGGGGGTAGGAAACATTCAGTACTTC. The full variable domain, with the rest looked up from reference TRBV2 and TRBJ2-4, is EPEVTQTPSHQVTQMGQEVILRCVPISNHLYFYWYRQILGQKVEFLVSFYNNEISEKSEIFDDQFSVERPDGSNFTLKIRSTKLEDSAMYFCASSVGQGVGNIQYFGAGTRLSVL.

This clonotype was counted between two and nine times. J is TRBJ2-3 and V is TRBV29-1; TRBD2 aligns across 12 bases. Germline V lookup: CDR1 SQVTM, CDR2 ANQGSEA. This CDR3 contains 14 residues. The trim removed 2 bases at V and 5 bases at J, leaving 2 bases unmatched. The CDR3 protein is CSVELAGGRDTQYF. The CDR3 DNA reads TGCAGCGTTGAACTAGCGGGGGGGCGAGATACGCAGTATTTT.

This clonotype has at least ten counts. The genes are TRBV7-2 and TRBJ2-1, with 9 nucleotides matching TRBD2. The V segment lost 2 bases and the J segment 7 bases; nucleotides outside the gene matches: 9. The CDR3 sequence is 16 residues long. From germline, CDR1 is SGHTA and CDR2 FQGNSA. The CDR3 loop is CASSLQGSGSGNEQFF. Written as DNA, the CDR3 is TGTGCCAGCAGCTTACAAGGTAGCGGGAGTGGGAATGAGCAGTTCTTC.

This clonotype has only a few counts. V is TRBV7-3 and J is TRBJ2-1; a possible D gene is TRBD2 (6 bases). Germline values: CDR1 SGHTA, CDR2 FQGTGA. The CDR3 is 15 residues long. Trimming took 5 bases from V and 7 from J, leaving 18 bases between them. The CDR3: CASSRGAGNSNEQFF. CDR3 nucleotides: TGTGCCAGCAGCCGCGGGGCGGGAAATTCAAATGAGCAGTTCTTC.

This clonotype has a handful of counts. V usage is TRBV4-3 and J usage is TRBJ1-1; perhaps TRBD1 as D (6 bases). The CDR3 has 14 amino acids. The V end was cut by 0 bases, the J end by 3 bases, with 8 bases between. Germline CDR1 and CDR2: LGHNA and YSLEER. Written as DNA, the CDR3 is TGCGCCAGCAGCCAAGAGGGGGGGCACACTGAAGCTTTCTTT. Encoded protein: CASSQEGGHTEAFF.

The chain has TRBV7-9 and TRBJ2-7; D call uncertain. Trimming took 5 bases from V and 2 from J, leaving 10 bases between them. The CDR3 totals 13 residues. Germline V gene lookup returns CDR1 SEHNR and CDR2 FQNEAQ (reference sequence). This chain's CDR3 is CASSAGRTYEQYF. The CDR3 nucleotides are TGTGCCAGCAGCGCAGGACGGACCTACGAGCAGTACTTC.

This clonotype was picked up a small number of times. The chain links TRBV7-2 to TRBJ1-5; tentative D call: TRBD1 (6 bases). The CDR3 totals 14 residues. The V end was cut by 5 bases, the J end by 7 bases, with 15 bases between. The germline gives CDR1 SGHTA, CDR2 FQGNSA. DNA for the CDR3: TGTGCCAGCAGCCCCCAGGGGTTGGGGCAGCCCCAGCATTTT. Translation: CASSPQGLGQPQHF.

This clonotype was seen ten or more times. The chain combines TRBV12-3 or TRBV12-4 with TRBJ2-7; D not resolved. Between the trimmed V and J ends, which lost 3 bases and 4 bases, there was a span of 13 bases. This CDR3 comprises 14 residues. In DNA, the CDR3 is TGTGCCAGCAGTTTCTTAGGCAAGTCTTACGAGCAGTACTTC. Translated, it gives CASSFLGKSYEQYF.

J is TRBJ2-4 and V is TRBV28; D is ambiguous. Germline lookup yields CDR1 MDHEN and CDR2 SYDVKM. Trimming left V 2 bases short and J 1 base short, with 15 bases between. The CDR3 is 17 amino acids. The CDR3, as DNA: TGTGCCAGCAGTTTAGACCGACTGGTTGGGGCCAAAAACATTCAGTACTTC. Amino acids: CASSLDRLVGAKNIQYF.

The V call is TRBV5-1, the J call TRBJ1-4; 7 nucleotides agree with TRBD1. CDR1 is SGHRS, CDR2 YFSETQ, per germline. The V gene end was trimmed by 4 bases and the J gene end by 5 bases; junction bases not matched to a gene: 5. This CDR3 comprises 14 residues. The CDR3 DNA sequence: TGCGCCAGCAGCCGGGGACAGCGAAATGAAAAACTGTTTTTT. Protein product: CASSRGQRNEKLFF.

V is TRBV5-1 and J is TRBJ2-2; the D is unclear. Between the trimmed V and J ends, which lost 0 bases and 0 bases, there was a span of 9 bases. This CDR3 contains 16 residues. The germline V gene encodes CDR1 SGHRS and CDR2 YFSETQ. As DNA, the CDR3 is TGCGCCAGCAGCTTGGAGGGTCCGCCGAACACCGGGGAGCTGTTTTTT. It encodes CASSLEGPPNTGELFF.

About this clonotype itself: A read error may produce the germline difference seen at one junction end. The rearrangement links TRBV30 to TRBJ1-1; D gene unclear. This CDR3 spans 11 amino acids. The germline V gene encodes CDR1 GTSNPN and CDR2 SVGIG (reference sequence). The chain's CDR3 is CAWSVRWEVAF. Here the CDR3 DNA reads TGTGCCTGGAGTGTACGGTGGGAGGTTGCCTTT.

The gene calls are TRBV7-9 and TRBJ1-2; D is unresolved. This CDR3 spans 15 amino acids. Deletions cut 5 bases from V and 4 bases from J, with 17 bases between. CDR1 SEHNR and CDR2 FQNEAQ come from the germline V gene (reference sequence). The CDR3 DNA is TGTGCCAGCAGCCCATCCAGCTCCTATTCCTATGGCTACACCTTC. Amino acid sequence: CASSPSSSYSYGYTF.

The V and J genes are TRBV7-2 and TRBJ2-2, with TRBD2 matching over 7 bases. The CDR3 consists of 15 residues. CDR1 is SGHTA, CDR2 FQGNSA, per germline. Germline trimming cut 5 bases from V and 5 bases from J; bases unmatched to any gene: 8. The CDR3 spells CASSPLGGRTGELFF. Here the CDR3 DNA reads TGTGCCAGCAGCCCCCTGGGGGGGAGAACCGGGGAGCTGTTTTTT.

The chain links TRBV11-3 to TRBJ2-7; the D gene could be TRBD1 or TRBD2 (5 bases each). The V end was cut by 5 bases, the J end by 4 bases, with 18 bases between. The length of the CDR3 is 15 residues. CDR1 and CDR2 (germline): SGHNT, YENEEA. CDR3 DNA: TGTGCCAGCAGCCGGGACGGTCAAAGAGGATACGAGCAGTACTTC. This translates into CASSRDGQRGYEQYF.

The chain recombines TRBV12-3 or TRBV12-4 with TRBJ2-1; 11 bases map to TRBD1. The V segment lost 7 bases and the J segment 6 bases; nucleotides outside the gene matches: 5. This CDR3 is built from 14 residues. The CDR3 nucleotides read TGTGCCAGCAAACAGGGGACAGGGGGCAATGAGCAGTTCTTC. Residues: CASKQGTGGNEQFF.

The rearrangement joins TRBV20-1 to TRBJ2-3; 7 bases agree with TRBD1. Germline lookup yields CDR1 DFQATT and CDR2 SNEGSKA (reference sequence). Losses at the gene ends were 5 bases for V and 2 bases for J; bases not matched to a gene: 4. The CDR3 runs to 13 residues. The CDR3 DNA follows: TGCAGTGCTCAGACAGGGTTCACAGATACGCAGTATTTT. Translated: CSAQTGFTDTQYF.

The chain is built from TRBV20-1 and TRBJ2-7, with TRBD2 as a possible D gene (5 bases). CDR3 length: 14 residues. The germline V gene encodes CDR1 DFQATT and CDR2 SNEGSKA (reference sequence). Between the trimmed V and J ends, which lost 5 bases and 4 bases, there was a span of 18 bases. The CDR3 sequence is CSALSRASMYEQYF. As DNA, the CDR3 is TGCAGTGCTCTTTCGCGGGCTAGTATGTACGAGCAGTACTTC.

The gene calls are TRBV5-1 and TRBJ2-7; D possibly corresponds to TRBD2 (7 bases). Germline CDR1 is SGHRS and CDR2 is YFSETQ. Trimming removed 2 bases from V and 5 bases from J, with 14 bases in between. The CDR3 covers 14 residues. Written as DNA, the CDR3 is TGCGCCAGCAGCTTTCAACAGGGAGGGGACGAGCAGTACTTC. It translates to CASSFQQGGDEQYF.